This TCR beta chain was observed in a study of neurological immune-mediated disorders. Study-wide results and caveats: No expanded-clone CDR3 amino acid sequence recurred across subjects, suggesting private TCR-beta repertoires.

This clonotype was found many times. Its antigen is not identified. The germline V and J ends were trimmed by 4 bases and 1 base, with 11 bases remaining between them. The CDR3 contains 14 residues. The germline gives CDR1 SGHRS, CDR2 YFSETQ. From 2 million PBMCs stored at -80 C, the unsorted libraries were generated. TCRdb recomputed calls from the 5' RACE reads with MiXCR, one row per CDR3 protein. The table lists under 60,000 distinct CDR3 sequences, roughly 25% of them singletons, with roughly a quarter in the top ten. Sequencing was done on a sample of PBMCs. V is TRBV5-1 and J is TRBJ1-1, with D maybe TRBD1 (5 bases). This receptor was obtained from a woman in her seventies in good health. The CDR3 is CASSRGTANTEAFF. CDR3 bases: TGCGCCAGCAGCCGGGGGACGGCGAACACTGAAGCTTTCTTT.